Each of the 24 T cell receptor beta chains below was sequenced from the same sample in a study of cytomegalovirus exposure and HLA in healthy donors (dated by TCRdb to the late 2010s). Libraries were prepared through the immunoSEQ multiplex PCR assay. For the multiplex PCR, a mixture combining 60 forward primers for TCR Vbeta segments and 13 reverse primers for TCR Jbeta segments was used. TCRdb re-hosts the immuneACCESS table, in-frame sequences only. Its copies lack some clones; in the studies checked, an unresolved V gene accounts for under half of them, and the cause for the rest is not known. This sample comprises about 180,000 clones, roughly four fifths of them detected only once. Together, the top ten hold around 2.4% of the sample. Sequenced: PBMCs. These receptors came from a female donor in good health and CMV-seronegative.

This clone was detected a few times. The rearrangement uses TRBV19 and TRBJ2-1, with a tentative D call TRBD1 (5 bases). CDR1 LNHDA and CDR2 SQIVND come from the germline V gene (reference sequence). The V end was cut by 8 bases, the J end by 1 base, with 12 bases between. This CDR3 spans 14 amino acids. The DNA for the CDR3 is TGTGCCAGTCCCGGGCAGGGATCCTACAATGAGCAGTTCTTC. Amino acid sequence: CASPGQGSYNEQFF.

The chain joins TRBV7-2 to TRBJ2-7; 7 nucleotides match TRBD2. V lost 6 bases to trimming and J lost 2 bases; unmatched junction nucleotides: 13. The CDR3 is 16 amino acids. CDR1 and CDR2 from the germline V gene are SGHTA and FQGNSA. The CDR3 DNA is TGTGCCAGCAGATCGGGACTACTAAAAACCCCCTACGAGCAGTACTTC. It translates to CASRSGLLKTPYEQYF. Filled out from reference TRBV7-2 and TRBJ2-7, the complete variable domain reads GAGVSQSPSNKVTEKGKDVELRCDPISGHTALYWYRQSLGQGLEFLIYFQGNSAPDKSGLPSDRFSAERTGGSVSTLTIQRTQQEDSAVYLCASRSGLLKTPYEQYFGPGTRLTVT.

V is TRBV18 and J is TRBJ2-1, with 8 bases matching TRBD2. The CDR3 has 15 residues. V lost 3 bases, J lost 6 bases, and 7 bases stayed unmatched. The germline V gene encodes CDR1 KGHSH and CDR2 LQKENI. The CDR3, as DNA: TGTGCCAGCTCACCCCGGACTAGCCGCCGCAATGAGCAGTTCTTC. Its translation is CASSPRTSRRNEQFF.

The chain carries TRBV12-5 and TRBJ2-1; maybe TRBD1 (6 bases). The length of the CDR3 is 16 residues. From germline, CDR1 is LGHNT and CDR2 FRNRAP. Trimming removed 7 bases at V and 8 bases at J, with 24 bases between. CDR3 nucleotides: TGTGCTAGTGCCAAACAAACAGGGACCATAAGCGATGAGCAGTTCTTC. This codes for CASAKQTGTISDEQFF.

The chain links TRBV28 to TRBJ1-2; TRBD1 agrees at 7 bases. Trimming cost V 3 bases and J 1 base; bases outside gene matches: 2. The CDR3 covers 14 residues. The germline V gene encodes CDR1 MDHEN and CDR2 SYDVKM. CDR3 nucleotide sequence: TGTGCCAGCAGTTTCCAGGGGGGTAACTATGGCTACACCTTC. Residues: CASSFQGGNYGYTF.

The CDR3 loop is CASSLGPGANSPLHF. Written as DNA, the CDR3 is TGCGCCAGCAGCTTGGGGCCAGGGGCTAATTCACCCCTCCACTTT. The rearrangement links TRBV5-1 to TRBJ1-6; possibly TRBD1 for D (6 bases). V lost 0 bases, J lost 6 bases, and 10 bases lay in between. The CDR3 is 15 residues long. Germline CDR1 SGHRS, CDR2 YFSETQ.

This chain connects TRBV7-2 to TRBJ1-4, with 7 bases aligning to TRBD1. The germline V gene encodes CDR1 SGHTA and CDR2 FQGNSA. The V gene end was trimmed by 4 bases and the J gene end by 3 bases; junction bases not matched to a gene: 5. The CDR3 has 15 amino acids. The CDR3, as DNA: TGTGCCAGCAGCTCGCCGGGACAGTCTAATGAAAAACTGTTTTTT. Its translation is CASSSPGQSNEKLFF.

The chain combines TRBV9 with TRBJ2-2, with 8 positions matching TRBD2. The germline V gene has CDR1 SGDLS and CDR2 YYNGEE. The CDR3 loop spans 17 amino acids. The trim removed 0 bases at V and 1 base at J, leaving 5 bases unmatched. The CDR3 DNA reads as TGTGCCAGCAGCGTAGCTGGCCTAGCGGGGAACACCGGGGAGCTGTTTTTT. Amino acids: CASSVAGLAGNTGELFF.

CDR3 DNA: TGTGCCATCACCCCACCCGGGGGAGATACGCAGTATTTT. Encoded protein: CAITPPGGDTQYF. The V call is TRBV10-3, the J call TRBJ2-3, with D perhaps TRBD2 (6 bases). CDR1 and CDR2 (germline): ENHRY, SYGVKD. The CDR3 consists of 13 residues. V was clipped by 7 bases and J by 5 bases, with 13 bases between them.

The CDR3 sequence is CASSQGQGVDEQYF. The CDR3 nucleotides read TGCGCCAGCAGCCAGGGGCAGGGTGTCGACGAGCAGTACTTC. The chain carries TRBV4-1 and TRBJ2-7; D may be TRBD1 (5 bases). Trimming pared 3 bases from V and 5 bases from J, leaving 14 bases between. This CDR3 has 14 residues. The germline V gene encodes CDR1 MGHRA and CDR2 YSYEKL.

This clone has just a few counts. This chain joins TRBV28 and TRBJ2-7; TRBD1 agrees at 7 bases. The CDR3 sequence is 13 residues long. With V trimmed by 6 bases and J by 9 bases, 11 bases remained unmatched. Per germline, CDR1 MDHEN and CDR2 SYDVKM. CDR3 sequence: CASSWDRRFRQYF. CDR3 DNA sequence: TGTGCCAGCAGCTGGGACAGAAGATTTCGGCAGTACTTC.

The sample holds one count of this clone. The chain recombines TRBV18 with TRBJ2-3; 14 positions match TRBD2. In germline, CDR1 is KGHSH, CDR2 LQKENI. The CDR3 runs to 16 residues. V was clipped by 6 bases and J by 4 bases; unmatched bases: 6. The DNA for the CDR3 is TGTGCCAGCTCCAGCGGGACTAGCGGGAGTTCAGATACGCAGTATTTT. Protein sequence: CASSSGTSGSSDTQYF.

In its sample, this clone was seen a few times. This chain connects TRBV9 to TRBJ2-7; 12 nucleotides match TRBD2. Germline V gene lookup returns CDR1 SGDLS and CDR2 YYNGEE. The J segment lost 8 bases and the V segment lost 0 bases, leaving 9 bases of the junction unmatched. The CDR3 has 16 residues. The CDR3 sequence: CASSVALAGGSGKQYF. For the CDR3, the DNA is TGTGCCAGCAGCGTAGCGCTAGCGGGAGGGTCTGGTAAGCAGTACTTC.

This clone has a single count. CDR3 amino acids: CASSQVSGGANTEAFF. As DNA, the CDR3 is TGTGCCAGCAGCCAGGTTTCGGGGGGAGCGAACACTGAAGCTTTCTTT. The chain joins TRBV4-2 to TRBJ1-1, with D possibly TRBD1 on 5 matching bases. Germline loops: CDR1 LGHNA, CDR2 YNFKEQ. The CDR3 loop spans 16 amino acids. Trimming stripped 3 bases from V and 1 base from J, with 15 bases between.

The chain combines TRBV19 with TRBJ1-2; unclear D gene. CDR1 LNHDA and CDR2 SQIVND come from the germline V gene (reference sequence). V lost 6 bases, J lost 2 bases, and 7 bases lay in between. The length of the CDR3 is 12 residues. CDR3 sequence (DNA): TGTGCCAGTAGGGCAGCGAACTATGGCTACACCTTC. Its translation is CASRAANYGYTF.

The chain recombines TRBV27 with TRBJ2-6; a possible D gene is TRBD1 (6 bases). The V and J ends lost 4 bases and 0 bases respectively, with 13 bases between them. This CDR3 has 17 residues. Germline loops: CDR1 MNHEY, CDR2 SMNVEV (reference sequence). CDR3 protein: CASSYLTGPSGANVLTF. In DNA form, the CDR3 reads TGTGCCAGCAGTTACCTGACAGGTCCCTCTGGGGCCAACGTCCTGACTTTC. The full variable domain, in which reference TRBV27 and TRBJ2-6 provide the parts outside the CDR3, is EAQVTQNPRYLITVTGKKLTVTCSQNMNHEYMSWYRQDPGLGLRQIYYSMNVEVTDKGDVPEGYKVSRKEKRNFPLILESPSPNQTSLYFCASSYLTGPSGANVLTFGAGSRLTVL.

The rearrangement joins TRBV5-1 to TRBJ2-1, with 11 bases aligning to TRBD2. Germline-derived CDR1 and CDR2 are SGHRS and YFSETQ. V gave up 0 bases and J gave up 3 bases; unmatched junction bases: 8. CDR3 length equals 18 residues. CDR3 bases: TGCGCCAGCAGCTTGGCCTTTGCGGGGACTAGCGGCTACAATGAGCAGTTCTTC. Encoded protein: CASSLAFAGTSGYNEQFF.

The chain uses TRBV5-4 and TRBJ2-1, with D maybe TRBD2 (5 bases). With 0 bases removed from V and 4 bases from J, the gap between germline ends came to 11 bases. The CDR3 runs 15 residues. Germline V gene lookup returns CDR1 SGHNT and CDR2 YYREEE (reference sequence). CDR3 in DNA: TGTGCCAGCAGCTTGGCCGTGGGAGCTTACAATGAGCAGTTCTTC. As protein: CASSLAVGAYNEQFF. Supplemented by reference TRBV5-4 and TRBJ2-1, the full variable domain reads ETGVTQSPTHLIKTRGQQVTLRCSSQSGHNTVSWYQQALGQGPQFIFQYYREEENGRGNFPPRFSGLQFPNYSSELNVNALELDDSALYLCASSLAVGAYNEQFFGPGTRLTVL.

This clone was recorded a few times. The chain joins TRBV4-2 to TRBJ2-7; 14 bases are shared with TRBD2. Trimming removed 3 bases from V and 1 base from J; junction bases left unmatched: 17. The CDR3 contains 21 residues. The V gene's germline CDR1 is LGHNA and CDR2 YNFKEQ. The CDR3 DNA reads as TGTGCCAGCAGCCAGCTTAAGGTCGGGACTAGCGGGAGACTGACTTCCTACGAGCAGTACTTC. The encoded protein is CASSQLKVGTSGRLTSYEQYF.

J is TRBJ1-5 and V is TRBV10-3; D is undetermined. V gave up 3 bases and J gave up 6 bases, with 9 bases separating them. Germline CDR1 is ENHRY and CDR2 is SYGVKD. This CDR3 comprises 13 residues. CDR3 loop: CAISDNPLQPQHF. In nucleotides, the CDR3 is TGTGCCATCAGTGATAATCCCCTTCAGCCCCAGCATTTT.

This chain joins TRBV9 and TRBJ2-1, with 10 bases identical to TRBD2. From germline, CDR1 is SGDLS and CDR2 YYNGEE. V trimming: 3 bases; J trimming: 4 bases; junction bases outside the gene matches: 10. The CDR3 runs 17 residues. In DNA form, the CDR3 reads TGTGCCAGCAGCGCCCTAGCGGGGGCATCCCTATACAATGAGCAGTTCTTC. Translated: CASSALAGASLYNEQFF.

The chain has TRBV6-6 and TRBJ2-3, with 12 bases fitting TRBD2. Germline CDR1 is MNHNY and CDR2 is SVGAGI (reference sequence). The V segment lost 5 bases and the J segment 1 base; nucleotides outside the gene matches: 4. The CDR3 runs 16 residues. The DNA of the CDR3 is TGTGCCAGCAGTCTCCGGACTAGCGGGGGCACAGATACGCAGTATTTT. Protein sequence: CASSLRTSGGTDTQYF.

The chain recombines TRBV7-6 with TRBJ2-1, with D possibly being TRBD2 (5 bases). Germline values: CDR1 SGHVS, CDR2 FNYEAQ. CDR3 length: 15 amino acids. The V end was cut by 5 bases, the J end by 4 bases, with 15 bases between. CDR3: CASSVSEWNYNEQFF. CDR3 DNA sequence: TGTGCCAGCAGCGTTAGCGAGTGGAATTACAATGAGCAGTTCTTC.

The chain combines TRBV5-6 with TRBJ2-1, with 8 bases aligning to TRBD1. The V segment lost 0 bases and the J segment 8 bases; nucleotides outside the gene matches: 10. The CDR3 has 16 amino acids. The V gene's germline CDR1 is SGHDT and CDR2 YYEEEE. The CDR3 protein is CASSLAISGGRDEQFF. CDR3 coding DNA: TGTGCCAGCAGCTTGGCCATTTCAGGGGGCAGGGATGAGCAGTTCTTC.